What follows describes a single TCR beta chain. It is likely a read error, because the conserved phenylalanine at the end of the CDR3 is missing. The entry originates in a study of tumor and adjacent non-tumor tissue in lung cancer. Study in general: Aged about 31 to 80 years, patients included nine to ten men and 5 women with stage I to III disease. On average, productive TCRbeta reads reached some 4.2 million per sample.

The template was RNA from unsorted bulk tissue. A modified ARM-PCR protocol with three rounds of nested PCR amplified TCRbeta. TCRdb re-analysed the multiplex PCR reads in MiXCR, keeping a single row per CDR3 protein. The data hold over 60,000 distinct CDR3 sequences, with around 80% observed a single time. Trimming took off 1 base at V and 3 bases at J, with 4 bases between the two ends. The CDR3 totals 13 residues. The V gene's germline CDR1 is MNHNS and CDR2 SASEGT. Material for sequencing was lung tumor tissue. This TCR was sampled from a woman aged 50 to 65 with non-small cell lung cancer. The V call is TRBV6-1, the J call TRBJ2-1; D gene uncertain. The CDR3 region has the DNA TGTGCCAGCAGTGAAGGGAGCTACAATGAGCAGTTCTTA. Its protein product is CASSEGSYNEQFL.